The TCR beta chain under discussion was sequenced for a study of T cell responses to AZD1222 COVID-19 vaccine. General observations from the study: The study found vaccine-associated CD4 TCRs spanning spike, dominant at 160-218 and 743-854. Donors skewed white British and female; clonal diversity was possibly underestimated.

The CDR3 totals 14 residues. The germline gives CDR1 WNHNN, CDR2 SYGVQD (reference sequence). Trimming left V 3 bases short and J 3 bases short, with 9 bases between. This clone showed up just a few times. What it recognizes is unknown. The protocol was immunoSEQ multiplex PCR, while the TCRdb copy is restricted to in-frame clones and leaves out a portion. The sample has 100,000 to 150,000 clones; 90% are singletons. The rearrangement joins TRBV10-1 to TRBJ1-5; D is ambiguous. Sequencing used peripheral blood, obtained on day 0 of MenACWY control vaccination. This TCR derives from an adult in good health. This chain's CDR3 is CASSDKQPNQPQHF. The CDR3 nucleotides are TGCGCCAGCAGTGATAAACAGCCCAATCAGCCCCAGCATTTT.